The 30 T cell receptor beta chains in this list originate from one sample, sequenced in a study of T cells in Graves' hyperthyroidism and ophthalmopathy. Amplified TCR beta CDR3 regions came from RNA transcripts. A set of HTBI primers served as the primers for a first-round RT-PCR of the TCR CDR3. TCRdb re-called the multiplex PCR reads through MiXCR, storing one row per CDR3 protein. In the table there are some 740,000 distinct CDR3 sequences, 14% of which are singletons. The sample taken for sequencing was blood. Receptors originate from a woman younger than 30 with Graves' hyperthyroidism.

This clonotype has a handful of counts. The CDR3 DNA is TGCGCCAGCAGTGAGTCGAGTTGGTCCGCCCCCCTCCACTTT. Encoded protein: CASSESSWSAPLHF. The rearrangement uses TRBV10-2 and TRBJ1-6; D gene uncertain. Germline-derived CDR1 and CDR2 are WSHSY and SAAADI. The CDR3 totals 14 residues. V lost 0 bases to trimming and J lost 13 bases, with 13 bases between them.

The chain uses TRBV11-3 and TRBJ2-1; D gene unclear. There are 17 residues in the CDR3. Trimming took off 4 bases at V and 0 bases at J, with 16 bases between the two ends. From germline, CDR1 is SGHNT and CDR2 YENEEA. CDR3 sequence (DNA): TGTGCCAGCAGCTCCTCTTGGTCCTACAACTCCTACAATGAGCAGTTCTTC. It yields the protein CASSSSWSYNSYNEQFF.

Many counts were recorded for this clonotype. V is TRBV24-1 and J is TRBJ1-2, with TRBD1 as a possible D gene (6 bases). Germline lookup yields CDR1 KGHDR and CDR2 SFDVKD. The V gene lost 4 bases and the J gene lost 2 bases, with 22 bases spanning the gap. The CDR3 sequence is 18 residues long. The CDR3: CATSDREAQGSLNYGYTF. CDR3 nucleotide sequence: TGTGCCACCAGTGACCGAGAAGCACAGGGTTCACTAAACTATGGCTACACCTTC.

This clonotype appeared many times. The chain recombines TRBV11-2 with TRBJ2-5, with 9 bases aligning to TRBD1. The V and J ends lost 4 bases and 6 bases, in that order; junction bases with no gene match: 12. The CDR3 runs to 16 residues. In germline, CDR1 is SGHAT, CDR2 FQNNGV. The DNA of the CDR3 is TGTGCCAGCAGCTCGACTCGGGACAGGGAAAGAAAGACCCAGTACTTC. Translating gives CASSSTRDRERKTQYF.

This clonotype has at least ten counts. CDR3 protein: CASSRGTSGSYNEQFF. For the CDR3, the DNA is TGTGCCAGCTCACGTGGGACTAGCGGCTCCTACAATGAGCAGTTCTTC. This chain uses TRBV18 with TRBJ2-1; 11 bases match TRBD2. The CDR3 contains 16 residues. V was pared by 4 bases and J by 0 bases, with 2 bases of the junction left unmatched. Germline CDR1 reads KGHSH; CDR2 reads LQKENI.

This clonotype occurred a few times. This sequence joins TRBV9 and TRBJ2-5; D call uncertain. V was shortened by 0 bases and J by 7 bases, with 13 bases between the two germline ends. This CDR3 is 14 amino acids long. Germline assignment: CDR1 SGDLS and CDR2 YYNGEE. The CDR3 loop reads CASSVADSQLTQYF. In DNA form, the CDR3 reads TGTGCCAGCAGCGTAGCTGACTCCCAGTTGACCCAGTACTTC.

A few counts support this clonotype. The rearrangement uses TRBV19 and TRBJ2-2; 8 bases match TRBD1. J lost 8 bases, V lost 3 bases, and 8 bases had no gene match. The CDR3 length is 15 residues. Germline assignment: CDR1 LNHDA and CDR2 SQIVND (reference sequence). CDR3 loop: CASSMGQGASGELFF. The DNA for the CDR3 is TGTGCCAGTAGTATGGGGCAGGGGGCTAGTGGGGAGCTGTTTTTT.

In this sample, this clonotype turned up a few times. CDR3 sequence (DNA): TGTGCCAGCAGCGGGGAGCGGGGGGCCTACAATGAGCAGTTCTTC. It translates to CASSGERGAYNEQFF. The V gene is TRBV5-6, the J gene TRBJ2-1; the match to TRBD2 covers 9 bases. Trimming removed 4 bases from V and 2 bases from J; junction bases left unmatched: 4. Germline CDR1 and CDR2: SGHDT and YYEEEE. The CDR3 loop spans 15 amino acids.

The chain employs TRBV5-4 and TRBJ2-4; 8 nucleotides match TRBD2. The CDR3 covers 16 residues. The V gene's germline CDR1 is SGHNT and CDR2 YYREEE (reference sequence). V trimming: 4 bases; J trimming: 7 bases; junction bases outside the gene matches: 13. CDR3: CASSGGYTSGLNIQYF. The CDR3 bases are TGTGCCAGCAGCGGCGGCTATACTAGCGGATTGAACATTCAGTACTTC.

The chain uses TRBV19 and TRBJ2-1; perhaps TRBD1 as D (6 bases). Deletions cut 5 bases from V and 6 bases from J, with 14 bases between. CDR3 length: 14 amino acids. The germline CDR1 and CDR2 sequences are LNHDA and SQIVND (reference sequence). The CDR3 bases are TGTGCCAGTAGTCAGGGGTGGACCGGCAATGAGCAGTTCTTC. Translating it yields CASSQGWTGNEQFF.

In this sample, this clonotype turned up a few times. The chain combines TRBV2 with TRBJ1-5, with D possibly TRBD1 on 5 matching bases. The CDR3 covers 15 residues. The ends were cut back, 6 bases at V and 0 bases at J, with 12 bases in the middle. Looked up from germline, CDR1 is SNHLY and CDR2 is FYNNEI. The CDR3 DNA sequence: TGTGCCAGCAGGTCGGGGGGGGATAGCAATCAGCCCCAGCATTTT. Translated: CASRSGGDSNQPQHF.

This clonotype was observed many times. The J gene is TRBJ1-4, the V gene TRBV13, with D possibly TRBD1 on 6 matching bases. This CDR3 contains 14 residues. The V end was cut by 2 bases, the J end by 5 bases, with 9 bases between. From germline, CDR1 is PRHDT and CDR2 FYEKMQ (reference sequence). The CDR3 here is CASSLRQGNEKLFF. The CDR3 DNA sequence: TGTGCCAGCAGCTTAAGGCAGGGGAATGAAAAACTGTTTTTT.

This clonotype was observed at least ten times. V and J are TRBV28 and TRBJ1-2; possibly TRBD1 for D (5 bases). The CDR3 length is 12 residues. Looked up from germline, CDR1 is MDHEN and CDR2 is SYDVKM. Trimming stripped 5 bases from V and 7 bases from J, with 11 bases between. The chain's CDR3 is CASSPQGFGYTF. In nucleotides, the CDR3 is TGTGCCAGCAGTCCGCAGGGTTTTGGCTACACCTTC.

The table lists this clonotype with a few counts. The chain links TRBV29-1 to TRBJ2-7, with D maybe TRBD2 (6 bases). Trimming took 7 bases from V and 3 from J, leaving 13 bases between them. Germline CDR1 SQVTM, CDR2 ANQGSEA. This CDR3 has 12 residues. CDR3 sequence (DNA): TGCAGCGCCGGGGGTAGATACTACGAGCAGTACTTC. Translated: CSAGGRYYEQYF.

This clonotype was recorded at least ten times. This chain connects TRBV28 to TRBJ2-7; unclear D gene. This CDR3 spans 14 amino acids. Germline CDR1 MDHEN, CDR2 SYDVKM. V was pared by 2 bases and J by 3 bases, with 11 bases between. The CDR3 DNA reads TGTGCCAGCAGTTTACCTGGTCGGGTCTACGAGCAGTACTTC. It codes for CASSLPGRVYEQYF.

The CDR3 nucleotides are TGTGCCAGCAGCTTAAACTTCGGGCGGATCTACGAGCAGTACTTC. The encoded protein is CASSLNFGRIYEQYF. The genes are TRBV7-8 and TRBJ2-7; no definite D call. Looked up from germline, CDR1 is SGHVS and CDR2 is FQNEAQ. The ends were cut back, 2 bases at V and 3 bases at J, with 14 bases in the middle. The CDR3 is 15 residues long.

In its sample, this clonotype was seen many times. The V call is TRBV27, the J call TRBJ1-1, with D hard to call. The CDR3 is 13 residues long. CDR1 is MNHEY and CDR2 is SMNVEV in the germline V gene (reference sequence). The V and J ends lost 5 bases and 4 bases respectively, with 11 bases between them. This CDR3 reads CASSEEGSTEAFF. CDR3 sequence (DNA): TGTGCCAGCAGTGAGGAGGGCTCCACTGAAGCTTTCTTT.

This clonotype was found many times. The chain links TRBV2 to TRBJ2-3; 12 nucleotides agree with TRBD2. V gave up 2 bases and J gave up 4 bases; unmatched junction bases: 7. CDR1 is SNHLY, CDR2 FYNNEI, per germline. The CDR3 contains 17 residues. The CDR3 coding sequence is TGTGCCAGCAGTGAATACCTAGCGGGAGGGTTCGCAGATACGCAGTATTTT. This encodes CASSEYLAGGFADTQYF.

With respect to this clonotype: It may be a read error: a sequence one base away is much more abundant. The CDR3 nucleotides are TGCAGCGTTGCCCCTCCGAACAGCTACGAGCAGTACTTC. Residues: CSVAPPNSYEQYF. This rearrangement joins TRBV29-1 to TRBJ2-7, with no clear D. There are 13 residues in the CDR3. Germline assignment: CDR1 SQVTM and CDR2 ANQGSEA. The V end was cut by 4 bases, the J end by 3 bases, with 13 bases between.

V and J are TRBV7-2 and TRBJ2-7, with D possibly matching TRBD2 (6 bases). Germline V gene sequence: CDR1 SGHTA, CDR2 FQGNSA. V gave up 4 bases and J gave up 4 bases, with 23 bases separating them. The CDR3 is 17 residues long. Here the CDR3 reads CASSSPEGQRGRYEQYF. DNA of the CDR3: TGTGCCAGCAGCTCCCCGGAGGGGCAGAGAGGGAGGTACGAGCAGTACTTC.

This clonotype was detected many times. This chain's CDR3 is CASSLMDRTNEQFF. CDR3 DNA: TGTGCCAGCAGCTTAATGGACAGAACGAATGAGCAGTTCTTC. V and J are TRBV11-1 and TRBJ2-1; D is perhaps TRBD1 (6 bases). The CDR3 loop spans 14 amino acids. Germline V lookup: CDR1 SGHAT, CDR2 FQDESV (reference sequence). The V gene lost 2 bases and the J gene lost 7 bases, with 12 bases spanning the gap.

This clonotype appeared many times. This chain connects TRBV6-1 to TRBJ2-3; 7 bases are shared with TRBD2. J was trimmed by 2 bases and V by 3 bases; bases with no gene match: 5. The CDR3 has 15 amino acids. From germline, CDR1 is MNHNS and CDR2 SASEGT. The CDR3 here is CASSDTSAHTDTQYF. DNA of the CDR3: TGTGCCAGCAGTGATACTAGCGCCCACACAGATACGCAGTATTTT.

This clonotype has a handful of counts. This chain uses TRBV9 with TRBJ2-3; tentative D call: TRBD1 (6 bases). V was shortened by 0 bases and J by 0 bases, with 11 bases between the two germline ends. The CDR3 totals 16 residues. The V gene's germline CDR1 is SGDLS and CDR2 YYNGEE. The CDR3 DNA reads TGTGCCAGCAGCGTAGGAGGGGGAACTAGCACAGATACGCAGTATTTT. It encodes CASSVGGGTSTDTQYF. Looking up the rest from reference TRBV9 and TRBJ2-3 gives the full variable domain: DSGVTQTPKHLITATGQRVTLRCSPRSGDLSVYWYQQSLDQGLQFLIQYYNGEERAKGNILERFSAQQFPDLHSELNLSSLELGDSALYFCASSVGGGTSTDTQYFGPGTRLTVL.

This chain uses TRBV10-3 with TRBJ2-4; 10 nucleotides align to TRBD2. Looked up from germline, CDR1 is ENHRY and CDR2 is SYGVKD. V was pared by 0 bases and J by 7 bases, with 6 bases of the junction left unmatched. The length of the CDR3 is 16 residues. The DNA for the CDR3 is TGTGCCATCAGTGAGTCCTGGAGCGGGAGGGCCAACATTCAGTACTTC. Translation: CAISESWSGRANIQYF.

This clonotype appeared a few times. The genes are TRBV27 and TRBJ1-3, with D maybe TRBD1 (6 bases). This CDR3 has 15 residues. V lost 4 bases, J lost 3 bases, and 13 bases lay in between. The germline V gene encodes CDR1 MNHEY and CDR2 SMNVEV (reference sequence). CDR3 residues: CASSSLDRIGNTIYF. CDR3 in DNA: TGTGCCAGCAGTTCCCTGGACAGAATTGGAAACACCATATATTTT.

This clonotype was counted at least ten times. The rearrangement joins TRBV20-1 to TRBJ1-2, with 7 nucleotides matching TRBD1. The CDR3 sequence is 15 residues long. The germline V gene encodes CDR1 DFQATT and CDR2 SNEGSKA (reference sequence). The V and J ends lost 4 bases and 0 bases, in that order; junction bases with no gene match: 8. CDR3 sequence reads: CSAKRGQSPNYGYTF. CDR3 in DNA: TGCAGTGCTAAGAGGGGACAGAGTCCTAACTATGGCTACACCTTC.

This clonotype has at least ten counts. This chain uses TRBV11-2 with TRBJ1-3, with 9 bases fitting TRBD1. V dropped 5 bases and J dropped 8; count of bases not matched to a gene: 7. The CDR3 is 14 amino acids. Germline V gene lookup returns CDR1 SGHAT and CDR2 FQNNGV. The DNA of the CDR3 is TGTGCCAGCAGCCGACACAGGGGGCAAGACACCATATATTTT. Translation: CASSRHRGQDTIYF.

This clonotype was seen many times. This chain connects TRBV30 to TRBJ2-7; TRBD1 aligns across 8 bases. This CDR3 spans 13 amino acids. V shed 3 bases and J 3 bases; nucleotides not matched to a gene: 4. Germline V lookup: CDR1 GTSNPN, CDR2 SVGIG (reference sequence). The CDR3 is CAWSETGDYEQYF. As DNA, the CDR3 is TGTGCCTGGAGCGAGACAGGGGACTACGAGCAGTACTTC.

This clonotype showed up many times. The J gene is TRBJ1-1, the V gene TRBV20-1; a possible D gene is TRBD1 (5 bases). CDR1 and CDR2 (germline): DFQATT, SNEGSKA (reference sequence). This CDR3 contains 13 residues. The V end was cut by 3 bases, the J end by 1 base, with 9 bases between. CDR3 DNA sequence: TGCAGTGCTAGGGGGCAAAAGAACACTGAAGCTTTCTTT. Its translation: CSARGQKNTEAFF.

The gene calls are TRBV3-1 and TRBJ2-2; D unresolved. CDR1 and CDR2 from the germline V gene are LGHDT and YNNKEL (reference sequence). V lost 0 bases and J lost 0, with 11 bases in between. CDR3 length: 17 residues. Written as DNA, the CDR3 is TGTGCCAGCAGCCAAGATCGTGCCACCACGAACACCGGGGAGCTGTTTTTT. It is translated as CASSQDRATTNTGELFF.